This T cell receptor beta chain was observed in a study of control samples from healthy donors and cancer patients. The length of the CDR3 is 16 residues. The germline CDR1 and CDR2 sequences are MNHEY and SMNVEV (reference sequence). The J segment lost 6 bases and the V segment lost 2 bases, leaving 12 bases of the junction unmatched. Profiled with immunoSEQ multiplex PCR; TCRdb holds only in-frame clones, not every one. This table holds approximately 170,000 clones, about 90% found once. The chain recombines TRBV27 with TRBJ2-7; TRBD1 matches at 8 bases. The specimen was blood. This TCR came from a woman aged 30 to 39 in good health. CDR3 sequence: CASSLLLRGRSSEQYF. In nucleotides, the CDR3 is TGTGCCAGCAGTTTACTCCTCAGGGGGCGGAGTTCCGAGCAGTACTTC.